The present TCR beta chain was sequenced within a study of blood T cell repertoires in COVID-19 (dated by TCRdb to 2020 to 2021). Study-level background: The collaborator samples originated in the United States, Italy and Spain and spanned the acute and convalescent phases of COVID-19. The material from the prospective study consisted of cDNA or gDNA derived from T cells, B-cell-depleted T cells, or PBMCs. Subjects who had been exposed to COVID-19, were actively infected with it, or had recovered from it provided the deeply sampled blood TCRbeta repertoires that made up the dataset. The repertoires were released in a freely available public database intended as a resource for research on the immune response to SARS-CoV-2. Samples were obtained from the ongoing ImmuneRACE study (first 160 participants) and from 950 to 1,500 subjects provided by 6 global collaborators. Sample metadata almost always included a de-identified subject ID, COVID-19 status, age in years and sex. HLA class I and class II types, where available, came from metadata supplied by the sample provider rather than from assay-based typing. The paper as a whole reports these results and caveats: The quantity of clinical and demographic metadata differed by source and by participant and was supplied without curation.

Compared with germline, V lacks 7 bases and J lacks 6 bases; bases without a gene match: 7. From the germline V gene (reference sequence), CDR1 is MNHEY and CDR2 is SMNVEV. Spanning cysteine to phenylalanine, the CDR3 consists of 13 amino acids. Of the read, only the CDR3 DNA is kept; its 39 bases are in frame from base 1. The collaborating institutions used their own protocols to collect whole blood in K2EDTA tubes. For TCRbeta analysis, collaborators shipped samples as frozen whole blood, isolated PBMCs, or DNA extracted from either of those sample types. Worth noting for this clone: What antigen it recognizes has not been identified. Per-base qualities were not stored, and no clone one base away is much larger.

TCRbeta CDR3 regions were amplified from genomic DNA using the immunoSEQ Assay, a bias-controlled multiplex PCR. From the authors' description of their analysis: Within the assay, amplification of reference gene primers was used to estimate how many nucleated cells each sample contained. To quantify the absolute abundance of each unique TCRbeta CDR3 rearrangement, sequence reads were collapsed and filtered. For each sample, productive Simpson clonality was calculated as the square root of Simpson's diversity index over productive rearrangements. In TCRdb, the immuneACCESS table is reduced to in-frame sequences with V and J assigned. These tables do not hold every clone; where another copy was compared, an unresolved V gene accounts for under half, and the others remain unexplained. V and J calls and clone size come straight from that table; D and trimming were deduced from the DNA. This sample comprises 170,000 or so clones, 83% of them detected only once. The leading ten clones occupy more than 1.5% of the sample.

This TCR was recovered from a human donor in a cohort sampled during active COVID-19. What was sequenced was peripheral blood. The V and J segments used are TRBV27 and TRBJ1-2; a stretch of 8 junction bases matches TRBD1. The sequenced DNA is TGTGCCAGCAACCCCGCAGGGGGCAATGGCTACACCTTC. This yields the protein CASNPAGGNGYTF.